The T cell receptor beta chain under discussion was sequenced for a study of brain T cells in children with intractable seizures. The method was immunoSEQ multiplex PCR; TCRdb's version includes in-frame clones alone and lacks a portion of them. The sample records 95,000 to 120,000 clones, 94% being singletons. Germline CDR1 reads LGHDT; CDR2 reads YNNKEL (reference sequence). The ends were cut back, 0 bases at V and 0 bases at J, with 9 bases in the middle. This CDR3 has 16 residues. The source material was peripheral blood, sampled at surgery. The chain recombines TRBV3-1 (or the pseudogene TRBV3-2) with TRBJ2-1; D is unclear. The source is a boy younger than two with hemimegalencephaly and intractable seizures. The CDR3 reads CASSQDVLGSYNEQFF. In DNA, the CDR3 is TGTGCCAGCAGCCAAGATGTGCTAGGCTCCTACAATGAGCAGTTCTTC.